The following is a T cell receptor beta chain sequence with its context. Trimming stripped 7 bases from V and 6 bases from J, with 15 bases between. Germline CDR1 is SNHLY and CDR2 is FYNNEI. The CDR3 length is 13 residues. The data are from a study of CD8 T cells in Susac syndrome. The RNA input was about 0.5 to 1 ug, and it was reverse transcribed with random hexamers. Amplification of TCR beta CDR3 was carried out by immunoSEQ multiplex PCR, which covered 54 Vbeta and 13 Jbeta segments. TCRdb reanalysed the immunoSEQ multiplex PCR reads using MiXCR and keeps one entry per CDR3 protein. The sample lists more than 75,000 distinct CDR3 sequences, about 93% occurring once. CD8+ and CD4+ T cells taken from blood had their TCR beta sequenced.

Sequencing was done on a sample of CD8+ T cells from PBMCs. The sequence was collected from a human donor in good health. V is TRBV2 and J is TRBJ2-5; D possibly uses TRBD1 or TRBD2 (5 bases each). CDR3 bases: TGTGCCAGCACGGGACGGGGAATAAAGACCCAGTACTTC. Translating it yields CASTGRGIKTQYF.